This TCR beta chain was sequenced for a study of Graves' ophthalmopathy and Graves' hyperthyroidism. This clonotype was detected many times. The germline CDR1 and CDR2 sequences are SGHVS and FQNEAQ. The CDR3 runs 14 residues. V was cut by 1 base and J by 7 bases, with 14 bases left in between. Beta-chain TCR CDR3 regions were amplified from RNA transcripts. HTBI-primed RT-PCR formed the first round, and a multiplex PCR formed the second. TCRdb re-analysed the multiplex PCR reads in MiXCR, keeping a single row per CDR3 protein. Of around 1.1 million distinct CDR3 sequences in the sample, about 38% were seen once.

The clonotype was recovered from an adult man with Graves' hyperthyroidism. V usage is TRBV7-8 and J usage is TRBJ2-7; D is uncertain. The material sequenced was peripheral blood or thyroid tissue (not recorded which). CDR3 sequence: CASSLVDRPWEQYF. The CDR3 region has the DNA TGTGCCAGCAGCTTAGTCGATAGACCGTGGGAGCAGTACTTC. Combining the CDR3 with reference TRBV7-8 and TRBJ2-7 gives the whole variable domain GAGVSQSPRYKVAKRGQDVALRCDPISGHVSLFWYQQALGQGPEFLTYFQNEAQLDKSGLPSDRFFAERPEGSVSTLKIQRTQQEDSAVYLCASSLVDRPWEQYFGPGTRLTVT.